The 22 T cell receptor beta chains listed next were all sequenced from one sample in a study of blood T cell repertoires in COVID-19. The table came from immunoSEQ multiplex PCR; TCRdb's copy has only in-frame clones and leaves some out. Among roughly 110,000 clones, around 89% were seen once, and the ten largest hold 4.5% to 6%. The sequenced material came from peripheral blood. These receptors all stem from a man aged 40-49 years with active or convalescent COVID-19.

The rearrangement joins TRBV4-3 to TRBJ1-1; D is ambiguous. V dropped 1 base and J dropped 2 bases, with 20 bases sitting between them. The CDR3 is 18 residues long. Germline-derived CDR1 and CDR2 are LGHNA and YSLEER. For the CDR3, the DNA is TGCGCCAGCAGCCAAGGGTCCTACATTGGAGGACCAAACACTGAAGCTTTCTTT. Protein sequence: CASSQGSYIGGPNTEAFF.

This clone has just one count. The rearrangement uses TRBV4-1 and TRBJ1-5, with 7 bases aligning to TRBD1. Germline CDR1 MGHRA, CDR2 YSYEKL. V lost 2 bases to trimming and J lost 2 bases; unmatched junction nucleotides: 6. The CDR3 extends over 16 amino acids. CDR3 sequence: CASSQIAGGGNQPQHF. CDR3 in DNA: TGCGCCAGCAGCCAAATCGCAGGGGGTGGCAATCAGCCCCAGCATTTT.

The CDR3 region has the DNA TGCAGTGCTACGAGGGTCTTGGAAGCTTTCTTT. Encoded protein: CSATRVLEAFF. The chain carries TRBV20-1 and TRBJ1-1; D gene unclear. The germline gives CDR1 DFQATT, CDR2 SNEGSKA (reference sequence). The length of the CDR3 is 11 residues. V was cut by 4 bases and J by 8 bases, with 11 bases left in between.

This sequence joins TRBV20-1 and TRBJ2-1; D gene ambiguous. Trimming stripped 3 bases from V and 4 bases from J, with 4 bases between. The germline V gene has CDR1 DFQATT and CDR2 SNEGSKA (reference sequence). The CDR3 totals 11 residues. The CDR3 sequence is CSASRYNEQFF. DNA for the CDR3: TGCAGTGCTAGCCGGTACAATGAGCAGTTCTTC.

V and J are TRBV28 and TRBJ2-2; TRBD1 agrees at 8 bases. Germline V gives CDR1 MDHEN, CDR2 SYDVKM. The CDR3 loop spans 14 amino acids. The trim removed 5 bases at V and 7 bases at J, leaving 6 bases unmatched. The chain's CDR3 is CASSQGAPIGELFF. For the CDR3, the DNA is TGTGCCAGCAGTCAGGGGGCTCCTATCGGGGAGCTGTTTTTT. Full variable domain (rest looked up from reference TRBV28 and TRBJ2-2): DVKVTQSSRYLVKRTGEKVFLECVQDMDHENMFWYRQDPGLGLRLIYFSYDVKMKEKGDIPEGYSVSREKKERFSLILESASTNQTSMYLCASSQGAPIGELFFGEGSRLTVL.

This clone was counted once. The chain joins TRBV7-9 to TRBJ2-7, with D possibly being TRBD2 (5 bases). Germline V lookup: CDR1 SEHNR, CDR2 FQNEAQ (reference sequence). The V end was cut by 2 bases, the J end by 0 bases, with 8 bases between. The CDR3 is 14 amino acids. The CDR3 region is CASSLYGSSYEQYF. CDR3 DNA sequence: TGTGCCAGCAGCTTATATGGGAGCTCCTACGAGCAGTACTTC. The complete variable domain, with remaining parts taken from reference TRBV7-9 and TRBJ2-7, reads DTGVSQNPRHKITKRGQNVTFRCDPISEHNRLYWYRQTLGQGPEFLTYFQNEAQLEKSRLLSDRFSAERPKGSFSTLEIQRTEQGDSAMYLCASSLYGSSYEQYFGPGTRLTVT.

The CDR3 bases are TGTGCTAGTGGCTCCGCCCCAGCCGGGGAGCTGTTTTTT. Translation: CASGSAPAGELFF. The V gene is TRBV12-5, the J gene TRBJ2-2, with D unresolved. Looked up from germline, CDR1 is LGHNT and CDR2 is FRNRAP. The length of the CDR3 is 13 residues. Trimming removed 6 bases from V and 6 bases from J, with 11 bases in between.

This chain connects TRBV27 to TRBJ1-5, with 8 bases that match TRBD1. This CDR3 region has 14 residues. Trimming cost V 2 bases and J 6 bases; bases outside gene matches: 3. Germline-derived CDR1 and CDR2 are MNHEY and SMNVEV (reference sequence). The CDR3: CASSLTGGGQPQHF. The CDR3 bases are TGTGCCAGCAGTTTAACAGGGGGGGGTCAGCCCCAGCATTTT.

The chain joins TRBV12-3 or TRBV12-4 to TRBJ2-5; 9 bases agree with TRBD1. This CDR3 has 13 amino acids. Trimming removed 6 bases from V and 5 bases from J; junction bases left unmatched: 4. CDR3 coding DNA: TGTGCCAGCAGCGAACAGGGGGCGGAGACCCAGTACTTC. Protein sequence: CASSEQGAETQYF.

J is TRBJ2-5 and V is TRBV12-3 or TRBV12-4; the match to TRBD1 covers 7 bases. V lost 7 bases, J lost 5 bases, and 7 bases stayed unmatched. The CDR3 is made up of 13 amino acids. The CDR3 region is CASTWDSRETQYF. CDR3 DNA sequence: TGTGCCAGCACCTGGGACAGTCGCGAGACCCAGTACTTC.

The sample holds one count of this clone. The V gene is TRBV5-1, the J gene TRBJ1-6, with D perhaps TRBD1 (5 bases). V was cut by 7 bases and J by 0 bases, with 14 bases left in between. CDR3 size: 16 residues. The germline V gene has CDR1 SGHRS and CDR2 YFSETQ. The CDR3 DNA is TGCGCCAGCCGAGACAGACCGAGCTCCTATAATTCACCCCTCCACTTT. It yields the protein CASRDRPSSYNSPLHF.

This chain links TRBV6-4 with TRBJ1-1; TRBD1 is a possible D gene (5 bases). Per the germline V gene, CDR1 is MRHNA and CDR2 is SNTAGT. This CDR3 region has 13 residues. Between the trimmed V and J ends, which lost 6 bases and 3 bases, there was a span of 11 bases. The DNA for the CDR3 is TGTGCCAGCAGATTAGACAGCTACACTGAAGCTTTCTTT. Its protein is CASRLDSYTEAFF.

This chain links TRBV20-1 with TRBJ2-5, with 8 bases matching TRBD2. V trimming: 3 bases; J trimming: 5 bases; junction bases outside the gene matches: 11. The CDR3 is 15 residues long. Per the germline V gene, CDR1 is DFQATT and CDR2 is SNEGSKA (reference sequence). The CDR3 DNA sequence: TGCAGTGCTAGTCGGGGGGGAGGGTCCGTGGAGACCCAGTACTTC. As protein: CSASRGGGSVETQYF.

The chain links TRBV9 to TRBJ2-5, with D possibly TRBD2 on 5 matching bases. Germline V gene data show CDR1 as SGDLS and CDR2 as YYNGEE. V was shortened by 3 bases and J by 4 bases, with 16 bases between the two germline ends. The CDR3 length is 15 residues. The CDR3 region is CASSARGAALETQYF. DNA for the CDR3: TGTGCCAGCAGCGCCCGCGGAGCGGCTTTAGAGACCCAGTACTTC.

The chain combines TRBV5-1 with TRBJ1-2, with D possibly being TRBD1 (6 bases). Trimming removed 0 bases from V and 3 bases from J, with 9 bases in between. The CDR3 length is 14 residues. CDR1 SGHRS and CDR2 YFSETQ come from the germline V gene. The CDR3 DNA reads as TGCGCCAGCAGCTTGGAAGGGGGGGACTATGGCTACACCTTC. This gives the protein CASSLEGGDYGYTF.

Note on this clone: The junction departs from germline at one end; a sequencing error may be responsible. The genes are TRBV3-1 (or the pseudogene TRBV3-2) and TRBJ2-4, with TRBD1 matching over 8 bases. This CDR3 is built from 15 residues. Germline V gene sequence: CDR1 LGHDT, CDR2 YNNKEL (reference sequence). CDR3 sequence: CASSQDWTTGDSFNF. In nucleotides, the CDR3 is TGTGCCAGCAGCCAAGATTGGACGACAGGGGATAGTTTTAACTTC.

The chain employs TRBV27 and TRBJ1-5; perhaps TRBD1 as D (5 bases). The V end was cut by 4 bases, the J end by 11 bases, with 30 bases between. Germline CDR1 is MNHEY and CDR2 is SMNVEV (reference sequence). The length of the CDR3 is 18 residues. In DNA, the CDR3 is TGTGCCAGCAGTTCACGCCAGGGCCCTATCGAAACGGTGGAAACCCAGCATTTT. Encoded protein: CASSSRQGPIETVETQHF.

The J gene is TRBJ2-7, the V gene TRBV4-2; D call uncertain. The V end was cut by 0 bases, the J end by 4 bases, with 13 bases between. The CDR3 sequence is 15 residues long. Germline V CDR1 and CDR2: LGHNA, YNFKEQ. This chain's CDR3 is CASSQDLGSGYEQYF. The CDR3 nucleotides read TGTGCCAGCAGCCAAGATTTGGGCTCCGGATACGAGCAGTACTTC.

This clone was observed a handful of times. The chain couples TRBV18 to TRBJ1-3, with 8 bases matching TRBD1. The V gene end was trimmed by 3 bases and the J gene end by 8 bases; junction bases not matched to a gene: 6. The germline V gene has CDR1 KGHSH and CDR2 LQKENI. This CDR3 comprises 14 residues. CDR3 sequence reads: CASSPDRAGDTIYF. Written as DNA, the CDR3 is TGTGCCAGCTCACCGGACAGGGCGGGCGACACCATATATTTT. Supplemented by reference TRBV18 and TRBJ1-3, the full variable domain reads NAGVMQNPRHLVRRRGQEARLRCSPMKGHSHVYWYRQLPEEGLKFMVYLQKENIIDESGMPKERFSAEFPKEGPSILRIQQVVRGDSAAYFCASSPDRAGDTIYFGEGSWLTVV.

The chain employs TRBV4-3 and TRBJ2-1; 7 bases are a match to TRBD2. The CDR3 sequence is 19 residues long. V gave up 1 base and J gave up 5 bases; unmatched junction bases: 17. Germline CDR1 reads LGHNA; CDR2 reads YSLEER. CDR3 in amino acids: CASSQGRGRGGQGHNEQFF. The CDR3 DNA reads TGCGCCAGCAGCCAAGGGAGAGGTAGGGGAGGGCAGGGACACAATGAGCAGTTCTTC.

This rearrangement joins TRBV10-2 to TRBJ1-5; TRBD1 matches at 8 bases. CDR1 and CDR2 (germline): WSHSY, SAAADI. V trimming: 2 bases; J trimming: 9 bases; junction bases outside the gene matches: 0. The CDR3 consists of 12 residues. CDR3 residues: CASSEQGAPQHF. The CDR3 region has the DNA TGCGCCAGCAGTGAGCAGGGGGCGCCCCAGCATTTT.

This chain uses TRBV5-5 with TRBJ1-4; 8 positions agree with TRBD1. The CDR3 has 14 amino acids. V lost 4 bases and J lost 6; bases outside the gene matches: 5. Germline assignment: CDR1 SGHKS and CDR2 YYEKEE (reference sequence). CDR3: CASSPDRAYEKLFF. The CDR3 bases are TGTGCCAGCAGCCCGGACAGGGCGTATGAAAAACTGTTTTTT.